Shown below are 25 T cell receptor beta chains from a single sample sequenced in a study of T cells after yellow fever vaccination. TCRdb called the 5' RACE reads again in MiXCR, with one record for every CDR3 protein. There are around 590,000 distinct CDR3 sequences in the sample; 9% to 15% occur only once, and 14% to 15% lies in the top ten. Sample: PBMCs, taken on the day of the yellow fever booster vaccination. Receptors were obtained from a man aged 25-45 years who received the YFV17D yellow fever vaccine.

The table lists this clonotype with a few counts. Mismatch with germline at one junction end may stem from a read error. The CDR3 spells CASSLAGLGLSEPQHF. The CDR3 nucleotides read TGTGCCAGCAGCCTAGCGGGGTTAGGACTAAGTGAGCCCCAGCATTTT. The chain links TRBV7-2 to TRBJ1-5; D not resolved. Germline loops: CDR1 SGHTA, CDR2 FQGNSA. This CDR3 is 16 amino acids long.

In its sample, this clonotype was seen a few times. The CDR3 is CSASSWGNTDTQYF. In DNA, the CDR3 is TGCAGCGCGTCGAGTTGGGGCAACACAGATACGCAGTATTTT. V is TRBV29-1 and J is TRBJ2-3; D perhaps matches TRBD1 (5 bases). The germline V gene encodes CDR1 SQVTM and CDR2 ANQGSEA. Trimming shortened V by 7 bases and J by 2 bases, and 16 bases separated the two germline ends. CDR3 length: 14 amino acids.

This clonotype turned up a few times. This sequence joins TRBV3-1 and TRBJ1-2; unclear D gene. The CDR3 totals 13 residues. V shed 0 bases and J shed 4 bases, with 6 bases lying between them. Germline V gene data show CDR1 as LGHDT and CDR2 as YNNKEL (reference sequence). The CDR3: CASSQDCRYGYTF. CDR3 in DNA: TGTGCCAGCAGCCAAGACTGTCGCTATGGCTACACCTTC.

This clonotype came up a few times. CDR3 sequence (DNA): TGTGCCAGCAGCCAAGGACCCAAAGCTTTCTTT. Protein product: CASSQGPKAFF. This sequence joins TRBV3-1 and TRBJ1-1; D is ambiguous. The germline V gene has CDR1 LGHDT and CDR2 YNNKEL (reference sequence). The ends were cut back, 1 base at V and 9 bases at J, with 6 bases in the middle. The CDR3 spans 11 residues.

This clonotype has just a few counts. As DNA, the CDR3 is TGTGCCAGCAGCTCAGAACCAGGACATTTTGGTTCACCCCTCCACTTT. This gives the protein CASSSEPGHFGSPLHF. The rearrangement joins TRBV7-2 to TRBJ1-6, with D possibly matching TRBD1 (5 bases). CDR1 SGHTA and CDR2 FQGNSA come from the germline V gene. Trimming removed 4 bases from V and 9 bases from J, with 19 bases in between. The length of the CDR3 is 16 residues.

This clonotype was seen more than once but under ten times. The V and J genes are TRBV6-1 and TRBJ2-7; 7 bases align to TRBD2. CDR1 and CDR2 from the germline V gene are MNHNS and SASEGT. V gave up 6 bases and J gave up 0 bases; unmatched junction bases: 8. The CDR3 extends over 15 amino acids. In nucleotides, the CDR3 is TGTGCCAGCAGCCAAGGGAGGGGTAACTCCTACGAGCAGTACTTC. This translates into CASSQGRGNSYEQYF.

This clonotype was counted a few times. The chain employs TRBV6-2 or TRBV6-3 and TRBJ2-7; 8 positions agree with TRBD2. V shed 5 bases, J shed 6 bases, and the junction held 12 bases outside the gene matches. Germline V CDR1 and CDR2: MNHEY, SVGEGT. CDR3 length: 15 residues. The CDR3 region has the DNA TGTGCCAGCAGTGCCGCGGAGCGGGAGTTTAGCGAGCAGTACTTC. Its protein is CASSAAEREFSEQYF.

This clonotype was observed at least ten times. The CDR3 sequence is CASSPTDSSYGYTF. CDR3 nucleotide sequence: TGTGCCAGCTCACCAACGGACAGTTCCTATGGCTACACCTTC. The rearrangement links TRBV18 to TRBJ1-2; weak D call: TRBD1 (6 bases). The CDR3 is 14 amino acids. CDR1 is KGHSH and CDR2 is LQKENI in the germline V gene. V lost 2 bases to trimming and J lost 4 bases, with 11 bases between them.

This clonotype was recorded a few times. V gene TRBV19 combines with J gene TRBJ1-4; possibly TRBD1 for D (5 bases). Germline V gene lookup returns CDR1 LNHDA and CDR2 SQIVND (reference sequence). Trimming removed 4 bases from V and 0 bases from J, with 9 bases in between. This CDR3 is built from 15 residues. DNA for the CDR3: TGTGCCAGTAGTACCGACAGAGCAACTAATGAAAAACTGTTTTTT. It is translated as CASSTDRATNEKLFF. Complete variable domain (other parts from reference TRBV19 and TRBJ1-4): DGGITQSPKYLFRKEGQNVTLSCEQNLNHDAMYWYRQDPGQGLRLIYYSQIVNDFQKGDIAEGYSVSREKKESFPLTVTSAQKNPTAFYLCASSTDRATNEKLFFGSGTQLSVL.

This clonotype occurred a few times. The rearrangement uses TRBV11-2 and TRBJ2-5; D possibly matches TRBD1 or TRBD2 (6 bases each). Per the germline V gene, CDR1 is SGHAT and CDR2 is FQNNGV. V lost 0 bases and J 4 bases, leaving 12 bases between the germline ends. This CDR3 has 15 amino acids. CDR3 coding DNA: TGTGCCAGCAGCTTAGATCTTGGGGGGCGAGAGACCCAGTACTTC. It translates to CASSLDLGGRETQYF.

This clonotype was picked up many times. The gene calls are TRBV27 and TRBJ2-3; D not resolved. Trimming shortened V by 2 bases and J by 2 bases, and 8 bases separated the two germline ends. Looked up from germline, CDR1 is MNHEY and CDR2 is SMNVEV (reference sequence). The CDR3 runs 14 residues. This chain's CDR3 is CASSLDYATDTQYF. As DNA, the CDR3 is TGTGCCAGCAGTTTAGATTACGCCACAGATACGCAGTATTTT.

J is TRBJ2-7 and V is TRBV20-1; no reliable D call. The CDR3 length is 12 residues. Germline V gene sequence: CDR1 DFQATT, CDR2 SNEGSKA (reference sequence). Deletions cut 3 bases from V and 3 bases from J, with 9 bases between. The CDR3 coding sequence is TGCAGTGCTAGCAGTAGAATCTACGAGCAGTACTTC. Translation gives CSASSRIYEQYF.

In its sample, this clonotype was seen a few times. The chain is built from TRBV5-1 and TRBJ1-2; TRBD1 matches at 7 bases. CDR3 size: 15 residues. Germline V CDR1 and CDR2: SGHRS, YFSETQ. Losses at the gene ends were 5 bases for V and 4 bases for J; bases not matched to a gene: 11. The chain's CDR3 is CASSSDRTGIYGYTF. CDR3 bases: TGCGCCAGCAGTTCGGACAGGACCGGAATCTATGGCTACACCTTC. The whole variable domain, remainder taken from reference TRBV5-1 and TRBJ1-2, is KAGVTQTPRYLIKTRGQQVTLSCSPISGHRSVSWYQQTPGQGLQFLFEYFSETQRNKGNFPGRFSGRQFSNSRSEMNVSTLELGDSALYLCASSSDRTGIYGYTFGSGTRLTVV.

This clonotype was counted between two and nine times. The V and J genes are TRBV19 and TRBJ2-2; 8 positions agree with TRBD1. Germline assignment: CDR1 LNHDA and CDR2 SQIVND (reference sequence). V gave up 9 bases and J gave up 5 bases; unmatched junction bases: 8. The CDR3 is 14 residues long. CDR3 bases: TGTGCCAGCAGAAGGGACAGGAGGACCGGGGAGCTGTTTTTT. This sequence encodes CASRRDRRTGELFF.

This clonotype has at least ten counts. CDR3 protein: CASSYSYDSKGSYEQYF. DNA of the CDR3: TGTGCCAGCAGTTACTCTTACGATTCGAAGGGGTCCTACGAGCAGTACTTC. The chain links TRBV6-5 to TRBJ2-7; D is perhaps TRBD1 (5 bases). Germline values: CDR1 MNHEY, CDR2 SVGAGI. The V end was cut by 0 bases, the J end by 1 base, with 16 bases between. The length of the CDR3 is 17 residues.

This chain connects TRBV18 to TRBJ2-7, with D possibly TRBD1 on 5 matching bases. The CDR3 extends over 13 amino acids. V lost 3 bases and J 9 bases, leaving 15 bases between the germline ends. Germline values: CDR1 KGHSH, CDR2 LQKENI. The CDR3 spells CASSPPSGPMQYF. For the CDR3, the DNA is TGTGCCAGCTCACCCCCTTCAGGGCCGATGCAGTACTTC.

The chain carries TRBV6-5 and TRBJ1-2; weak D call: TRBD1 (5 bases). The CDR3 is 16 residues long. The germline V gene has CDR1 MNHEY and CDR2 SVGAGI. V was pared by 0 bases and J by 4 bases, with 15 bases between. CDR3 sequence (DNA): TGTGCCAGCAGTTACTCCGTCCTCCGGGACGCCTATGGCTACACCTTC. Amino acids: CASSYSVLRDAYGYTF.

The rearrangement links TRBV4-3 to TRBJ2-3; TRBD2 agrees at 12 bases. CDR1 is LGHNA, CDR2 YSLEER, per germline. The CDR3 has 19 residues. Germline trimming cut 3 bases from V and 3 bases from J; bases unmatched to any gene: 13. CDR3 sequence (DNA): TGCGCCAGCAGCCAGGAATCTTCGACTAGCGGGAGTGTTACAGATACGCAGTATTTT. Protein: CASSQESSTSGSVTDTQYF.

V usage is TRBV7-8 and J usage is TRBJ2-1; TRBD2 matches 12 bases. CDR3 length equals 16 residues. Germline lookup yields CDR1 SGHVS and CDR2 FQNEAQ. Trimming removed 3 bases from V and 6 bases from J; junction bases left unmatched: 6. CDR3 loop: CASSLSTSGSFNEQFF. The CDR3 DNA reads TGTGCCAGCAGCTTGTCGACTAGCGGGAGTTTCAATGAGCAGTTCTTC.

This clonotype was detected only a few times. The chain combines TRBV14 with TRBJ2-3; D ambiguous. Germline V gives CDR1 SGHDN, CDR2 FVKESK. V was pared by 4 bases and J by 3 bases, with 14 bases between. This CDR3 spans 15 amino acids. The CDR3: CASSPGPRRTDTQYF. For the CDR3, the DNA is TGTGCCAGCAGCCCTGGGCCCCGGCGAACAGATACGCAGTATTTT.

V usage is TRBV9 and J usage is TRBJ1-4, with unresolved D. The CDR3 has 15 residues. Germline V gives CDR1 SGDLS, CDR2 YYNGEE. Trimming took 1 base from V and 8 from J, leaving 15 bases between them. CDR3: CASSVRPTVREKLFF. For the CDR3, the DNA is TGTGCCAGCAGCGTAAGACCCACGGTGCGGGAAAAACTGTTTTTT.

This clonotype was counted only a few times. The chain is built from TRBV7-2 and TRBJ2-3, with D perhaps assigned TRBD1 or TRBD2 (5 bases each). CDR3 length: 17 amino acids. Germline loops: CDR1 SGHTA, CDR2 FQGNSA. The V and J ends lost 1 base and 0 bases respectively, with 14 bases between them. The CDR3 here is CASSLVGAHPSTDTQYF. The CDR3 region has the DNA TGTGCCAGCAGCTTAGTCGGGGCCCACCCTAGCACAGATACGCAGTATTTT.

V usage is TRBV11-1 and J usage is TRBJ1-2, with D maybe TRBD1 (6 bases). Germline-derived CDR1 and CDR2 are SGHAT and FQDESV (reference sequence). V lost 1 base to trimming and J lost 8 bases, with 11 bases between them. The CDR3 runs to 13 residues. The CDR3, as DNA: TGTGCCAGCAGCTTAGAGACAGGTGACGGCTACACCTTC. It is translated as CASSLETGDGYTF.

Only a few counts were recorded for this clonotype. The chain is built from TRBV20-1 and TRBJ2-5, with 10 bases aligning to TRBD2. This CDR3 comprises 14 residues. The trim removed 5 bases at V and 1 base at J, leaving 4 bases unmatched. Germline CDR1 and CDR2: DFQATT and SNEGSKA (reference sequence). The CDR3 region is CSASRTSGQETQYF. CDR3 coding DNA: TGCAGTGCTTCTCGGACTAGCGGCCAAGAGACCCAGTACTTC.

Details on this clonotype: Relative to the germline gene, one junction end is altered; a read error may explain this. This chain joins TRBV7-2 and TRBJ1-1; D is perhaps TRBD1 (5 bases). Germline CDR1 reads SGHTA; CDR2 reads FQGNSA. CDR3 length: 16 amino acids. CDR3 in amino acids: CASSLDSQVLKTEAFF. CDR3 DNA: TGTGCCAGCAGCTTAGACTCACAGGTGTTGAAAACTGAAGCTTTCTTT.